This section outlines one TCR beta chain sequence together with its context. The antigen is unknown. These data come from a study of CD4 T cells in relation to SARS-CoV-2 and coronaviruses. The V and J ends lost 5 bases and 6 bases, in that order; junction bases with no gene match: 7. Germline CDR1 and CDR2: SNHLY and FYNNEI. The CDR3 has 15 residues. Unexposed donor CD4+ T cells date from 2011-2018, before the COVID-19 pandemic. CD4+ T cells were isolated from the cells after around 11 days of culture. Some clones are missing from TCRdb's copy, which holds only in-frame ones; the method was immunoSEQ multiplex PCR. The sample has about 24,000 clones; around 76% are singletons.

The chain recombines TRBV2 with TRBJ1-5; 10 positions agree with TRBD1. The clonotype comes from a human donor in good health. The material sequenced was CD4+ T cells from PBMCs, cultured in vitro. The CDR3 here is CASSILTGGTQPQHF. Here the CDR3 DNA reads TGTGCCAGCAGTATACTGACAGGGGGCACTCAGCCCCAGCATTTT.